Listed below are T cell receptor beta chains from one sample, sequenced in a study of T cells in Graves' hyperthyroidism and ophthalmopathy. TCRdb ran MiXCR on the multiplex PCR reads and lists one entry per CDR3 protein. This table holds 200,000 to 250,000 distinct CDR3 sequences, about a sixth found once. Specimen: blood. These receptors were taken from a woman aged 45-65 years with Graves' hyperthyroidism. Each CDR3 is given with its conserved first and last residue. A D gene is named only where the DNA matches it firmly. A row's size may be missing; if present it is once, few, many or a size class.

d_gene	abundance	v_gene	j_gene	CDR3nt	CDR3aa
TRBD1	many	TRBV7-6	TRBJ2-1	TGTGCCAGCAGCTTAGCTGGGACAGGCCGAACCTACAATGAGCAGTTCTTC	CASSLAGTGRTYNEQFF
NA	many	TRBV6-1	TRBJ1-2	TGTGCCAGCAGTTATCACGGAGCAAACTATGGCTACACCTTC	CASSYHGANYGYTF
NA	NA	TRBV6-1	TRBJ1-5	TGTGCCAGCAACACAGGCAATCAGCCCCAGCATTTT	CASNTGNQPQHF
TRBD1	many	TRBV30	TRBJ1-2	TGTGCCTGGAGTGTACGCAGGTGGACAGGTCAGCTTTCGGGCGGCTACACCTTC	CAWSVRRWTGQLSGGYTF
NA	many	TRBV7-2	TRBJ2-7	TGTGCCAGCGGGGACTCCTACGAGCAGTACTTC	CASGDSYEQYF
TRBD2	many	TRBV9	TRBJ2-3	TGTGCCAGCAGCGTAGAGGAGCGGGAGAAGGGTGGTACGCAGTATTTT	CASSVEEREKGGTQYF
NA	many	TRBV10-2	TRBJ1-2	TGCGCCAGCAGTGAGTTGTCAGGGGAAGGATATATGTATGGCTACACCTTC	CASSELSGEGYMYGYTF
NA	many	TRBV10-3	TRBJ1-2	TGTGCCATCAGCGGGAACAGGGCCCACTATGGCTACACCTTC	CAISGNRAHYGYTF
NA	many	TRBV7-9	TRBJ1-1	TGTGCCAGCAGCCATCGTGAAAGGGGAGCTTTCTTT	CASSHRERGAFF
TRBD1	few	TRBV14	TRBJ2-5	TGTGCCAGCAGGCGACAGGGGGAAGAGACCCAGTACTTC	CASRRQGEETQYF
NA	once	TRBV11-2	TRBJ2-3	TGTGCCAGCAGTTTACAACGGGTGAATACGCAGTATTTT	CASSLQRVNTQYF
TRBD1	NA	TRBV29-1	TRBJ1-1	TGCAGCGTAGGCCGACAGGGTGTGAACACTGAAGCTTTCTTT	CSVGRQGVNTEAFF
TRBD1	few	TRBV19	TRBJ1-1	TGTGCCAGTAGTCTCGGGACAGGCGATGAAGCTTTCTTT	CASSLGTGDEAFF